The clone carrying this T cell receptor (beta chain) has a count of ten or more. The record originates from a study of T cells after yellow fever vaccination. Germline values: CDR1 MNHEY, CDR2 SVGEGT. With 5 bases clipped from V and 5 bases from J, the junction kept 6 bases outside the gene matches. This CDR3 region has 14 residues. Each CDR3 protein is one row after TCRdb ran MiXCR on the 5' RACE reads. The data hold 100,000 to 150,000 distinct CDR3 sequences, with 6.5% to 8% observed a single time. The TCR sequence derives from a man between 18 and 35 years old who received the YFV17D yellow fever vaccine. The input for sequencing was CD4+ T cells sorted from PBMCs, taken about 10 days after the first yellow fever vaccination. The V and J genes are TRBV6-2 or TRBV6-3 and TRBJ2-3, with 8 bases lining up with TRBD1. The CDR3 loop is CASSSRTGIDTQYF. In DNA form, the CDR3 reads TGTGCCAGCAGTAGCCGGACAGGGATAGATACGCAGTATTTT.